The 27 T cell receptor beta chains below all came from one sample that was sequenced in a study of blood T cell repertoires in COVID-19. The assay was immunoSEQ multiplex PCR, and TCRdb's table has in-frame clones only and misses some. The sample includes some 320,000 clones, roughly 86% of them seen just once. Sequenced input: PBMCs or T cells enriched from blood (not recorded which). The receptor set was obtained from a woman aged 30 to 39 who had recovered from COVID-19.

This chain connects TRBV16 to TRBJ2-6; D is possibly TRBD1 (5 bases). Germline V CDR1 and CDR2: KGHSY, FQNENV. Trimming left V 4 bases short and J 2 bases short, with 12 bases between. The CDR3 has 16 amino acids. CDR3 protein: CASSPLSRAGANVLTF. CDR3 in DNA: TGTGCCAGCAGCCCCCTCTCCAGGGCTGGGGCCAACGTCCTGACTTTC.

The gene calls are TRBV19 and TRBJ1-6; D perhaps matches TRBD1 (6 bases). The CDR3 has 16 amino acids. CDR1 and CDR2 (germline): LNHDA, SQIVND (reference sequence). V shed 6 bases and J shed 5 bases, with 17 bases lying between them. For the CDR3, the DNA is TGTGCCAGTAGGATACAGGGAAGCGTTGATAATTCACCCCTCCACTTT. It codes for CASRIQGSVDNSPLHF.

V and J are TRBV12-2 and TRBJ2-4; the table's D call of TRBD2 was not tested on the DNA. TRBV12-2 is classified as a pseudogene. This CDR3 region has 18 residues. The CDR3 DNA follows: TGTGCAAGTCGCTTAGCAGAATATCGAGGGCATGCCAAAAACATTCAGTACTTC. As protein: CASRLAEYRGHAKNIQYF.

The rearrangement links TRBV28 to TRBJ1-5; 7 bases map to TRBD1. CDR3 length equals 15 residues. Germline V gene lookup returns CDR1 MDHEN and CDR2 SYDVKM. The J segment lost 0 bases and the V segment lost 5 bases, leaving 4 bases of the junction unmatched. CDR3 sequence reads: CASSPGQYSNQPQHF. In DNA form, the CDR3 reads TGTGCCAGCAGTCCGGGACAGTATAGCAATCAGCCCCAGCATTTT. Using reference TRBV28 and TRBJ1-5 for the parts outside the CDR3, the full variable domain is DVKVTQSSRYLVKRTGEKVFLECVQDMDHENMFWYRQDPGLGLRLIYFSYDVKMKEKGDIPEGYSVSREKKERFSLILESASTNQTSMYLCASSPGQYSNQPQHFGDGTRLSIL.

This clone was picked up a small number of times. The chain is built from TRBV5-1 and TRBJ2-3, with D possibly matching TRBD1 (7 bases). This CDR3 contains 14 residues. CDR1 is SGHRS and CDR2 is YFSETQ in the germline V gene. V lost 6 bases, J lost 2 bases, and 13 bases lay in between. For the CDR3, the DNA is TGCGCCAGCATTCAGGGGGGAAACACAGATACGCAGTATTTT. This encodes CASIQGGNTDTQYF.

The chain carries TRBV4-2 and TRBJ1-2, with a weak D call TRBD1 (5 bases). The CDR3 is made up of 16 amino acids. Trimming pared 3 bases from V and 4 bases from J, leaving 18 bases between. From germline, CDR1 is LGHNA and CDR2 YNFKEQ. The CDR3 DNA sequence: TGTGCCAGCAGCCAGATTCCGGACATCCTGGGCTATGGCTACACCTTC. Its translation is CASSQIPDILGYGYTF.

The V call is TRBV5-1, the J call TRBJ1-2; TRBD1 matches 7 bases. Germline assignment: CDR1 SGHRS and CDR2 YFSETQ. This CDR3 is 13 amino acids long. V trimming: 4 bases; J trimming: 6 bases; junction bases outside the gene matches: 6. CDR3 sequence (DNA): TGCGCCAGCAGCCCGACAGGGTCAGATGGCTACACCTTC. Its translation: CASSPTGSDGYTF.

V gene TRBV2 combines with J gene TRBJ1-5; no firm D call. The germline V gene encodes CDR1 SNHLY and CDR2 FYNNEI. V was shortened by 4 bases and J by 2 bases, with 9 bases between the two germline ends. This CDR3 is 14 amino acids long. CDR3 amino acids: CASSAREGNQPQHF. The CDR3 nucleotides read TGTGCCAGCAGTGCACGGGAGGGCAATCAGCCCCAGCATTTT.

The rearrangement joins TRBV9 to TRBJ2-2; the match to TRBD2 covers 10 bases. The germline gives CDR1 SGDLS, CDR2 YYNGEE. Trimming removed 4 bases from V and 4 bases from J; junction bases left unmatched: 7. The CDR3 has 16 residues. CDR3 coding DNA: TGTGCCAGCAGCACCCGAGCGGGGGGGCTCACCGGGGAGCTGTTTTTT. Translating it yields CASSTRAGGLTGELFF.

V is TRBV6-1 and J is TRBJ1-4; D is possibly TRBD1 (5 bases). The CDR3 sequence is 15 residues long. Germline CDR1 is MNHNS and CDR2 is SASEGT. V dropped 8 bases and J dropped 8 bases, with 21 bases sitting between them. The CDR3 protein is CASSTAGRTGEKLFF. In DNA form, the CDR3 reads TGTGCCAGCTCTACCGCCGGGAGAACAGGAGAAAAACTGTTTTTT.

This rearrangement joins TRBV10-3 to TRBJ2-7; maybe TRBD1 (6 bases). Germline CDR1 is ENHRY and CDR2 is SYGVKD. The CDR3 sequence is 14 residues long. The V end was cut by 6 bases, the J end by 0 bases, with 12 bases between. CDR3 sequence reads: CAISDTGSSYEQYF. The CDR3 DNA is TGTGCCATCAGCGACACAGGGTCCTCCTACGAGCAGTACTTC.

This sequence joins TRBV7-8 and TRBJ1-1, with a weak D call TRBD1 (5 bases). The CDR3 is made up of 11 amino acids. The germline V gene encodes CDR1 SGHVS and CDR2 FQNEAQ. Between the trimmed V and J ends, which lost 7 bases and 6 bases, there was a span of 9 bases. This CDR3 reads CASKRGPEAFF. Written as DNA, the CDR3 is TGTGCCAGCAAAAGGGGCCCTGAAGCTTTCTTT.

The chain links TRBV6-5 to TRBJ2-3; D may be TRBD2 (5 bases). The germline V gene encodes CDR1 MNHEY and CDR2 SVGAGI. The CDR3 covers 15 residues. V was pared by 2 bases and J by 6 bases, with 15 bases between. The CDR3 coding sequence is TGTGCCAGCAGTTACCGAGCGGTCTCTGGGGATACGCAGTATTTT. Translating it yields CASSYRAVSGDTQYF.

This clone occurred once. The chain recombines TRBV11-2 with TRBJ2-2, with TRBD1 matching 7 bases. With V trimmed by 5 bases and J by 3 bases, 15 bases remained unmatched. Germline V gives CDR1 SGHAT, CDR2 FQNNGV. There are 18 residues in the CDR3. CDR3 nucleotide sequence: TGTGCCAGCAGCCATACCACTCGGGACAGAAGATACACCGGGGAGCTGTTTTTT. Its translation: CASSHTTRDRRYTGELFF.

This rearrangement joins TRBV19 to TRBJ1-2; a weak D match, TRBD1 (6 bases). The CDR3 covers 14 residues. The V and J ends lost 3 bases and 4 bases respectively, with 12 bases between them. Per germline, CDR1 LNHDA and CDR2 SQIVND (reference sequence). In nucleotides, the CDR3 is TGTGCCAGTAGTATTTCACAGGGCTCCTATGGCTACACCTTC. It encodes CASSISQGSYGYTF.

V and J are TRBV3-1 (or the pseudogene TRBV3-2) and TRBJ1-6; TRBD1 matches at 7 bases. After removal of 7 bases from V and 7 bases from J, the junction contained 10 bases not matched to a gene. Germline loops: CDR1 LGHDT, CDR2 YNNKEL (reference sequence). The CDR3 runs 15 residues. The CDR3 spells CASTRSGQMNSPLHF. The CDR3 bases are TGTGCCAGCACCCGCTCGGGACAGATGAATTCACCCCTCCACTTT.

Written as DNA, the CDR3 is TGTGCCAGCAGCTTAGTAGCGGGGGAGTCCTACAATGAGCAGTTCTTC. Protein sequence: CASSLVAGESYNEQFF. This chain joins TRBV7-2 and TRBJ2-1; TRBD2 matches 9 bases. CDR1 and CDR2 from the germline V gene are SGHTA and FQGNSA. The J segment lost 1 base and the V segment lost 1 base, leaving 2 bases of the junction unmatched. The CDR3 consists of 16 residues. The full variable domain, its missing parts supplied by reference TRBV7-2 and TRBJ2-1, is GAGVSQSPSNKVTEKGKDVELRCDPISGHTALYWYRQSLGQGLEFLIYFQGNSAPDKSGLPSDRFSAERTGGSVSTLTIQRTQQEDSAVYLCASSLVAGESYNEQFFGPGTRLTVL.

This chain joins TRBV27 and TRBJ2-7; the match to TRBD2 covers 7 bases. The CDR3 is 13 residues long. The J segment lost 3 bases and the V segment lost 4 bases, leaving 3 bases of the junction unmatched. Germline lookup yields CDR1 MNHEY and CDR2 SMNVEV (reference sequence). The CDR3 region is CASSYGGGYEQYF. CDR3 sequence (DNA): TGTGCCAGCAGTTATGGCGGGGGCTACGAGCAGTACTTC.

The CDR3 here is CASSRDRLQDTEAFF. As DNA, the CDR3 is TGTGCCAGCAGCCGGGACAGACTACAAGACACTGAAGCTTTCTTT. The chain links TRBV6-5 to TRBJ1-1; TRBD1 aligns across 7 bases. Germline CDR1 is MNHEY and CDR2 is SVGAGI. The trim removed 6 bases at V and 3 bases at J, leaving 10 bases unmatched. The CDR3 contains 15 residues.

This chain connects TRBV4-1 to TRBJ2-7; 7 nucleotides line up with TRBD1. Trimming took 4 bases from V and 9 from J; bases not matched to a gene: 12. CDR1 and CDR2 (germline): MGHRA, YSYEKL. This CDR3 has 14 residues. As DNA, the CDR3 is TGCGCCAGCAGCCCCCGGGACAGCCAGGGTGGGCAGTACTTC. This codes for CASSPRDSQGGQYF.

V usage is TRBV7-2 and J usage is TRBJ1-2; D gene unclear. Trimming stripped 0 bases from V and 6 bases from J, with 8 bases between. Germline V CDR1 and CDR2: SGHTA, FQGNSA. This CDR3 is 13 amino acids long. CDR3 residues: CASSLAPPNGYTF. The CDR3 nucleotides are TGTGCCAGCAGCTTAGCCCCCCCAAATGGCTACACCTTC.

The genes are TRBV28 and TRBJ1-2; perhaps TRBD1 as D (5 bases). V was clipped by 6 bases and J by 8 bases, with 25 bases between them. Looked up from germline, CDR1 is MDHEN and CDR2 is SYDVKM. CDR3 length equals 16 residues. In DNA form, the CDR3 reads TGTGCCAGCAGCCCCCTTCTACTCCAGCAGGGTATAGGCTACACCTTC. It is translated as CASSPLLLQQGIGYTF.

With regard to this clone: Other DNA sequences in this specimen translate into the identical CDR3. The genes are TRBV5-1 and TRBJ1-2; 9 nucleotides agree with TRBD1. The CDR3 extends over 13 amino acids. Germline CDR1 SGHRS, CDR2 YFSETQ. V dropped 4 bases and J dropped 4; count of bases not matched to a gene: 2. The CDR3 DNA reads TGCGCCAGCAGCAGGGACAGGGTCTATGGCTACACCTTC. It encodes CASSRDRVYGYTF.

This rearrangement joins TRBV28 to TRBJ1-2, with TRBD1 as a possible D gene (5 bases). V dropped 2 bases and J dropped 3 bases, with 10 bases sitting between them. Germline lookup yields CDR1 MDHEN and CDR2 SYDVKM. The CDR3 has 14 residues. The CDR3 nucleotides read TGTGCCAGCAGTTTAATCTTACAGGACTATGGCTACACCTTC. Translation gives CASSLILQDYGYTF.

Written as DNA, the CDR3 is TGTGCCAGCAGCCGTGGACTAGTTGAGACCCAGTACTTC. Translated: CASSRGLVETQYF. The chain recombines TRBV6-2 or TRBV6-3 with TRBJ2-5, with 7 bases lining up with TRBD2. Germline V gives CDR1 MNHEY, CDR2 SVGEGT. V lost 6 bases and J lost 5; bases outside the gene matches: 6. The length of the CDR3 is 13 residues.

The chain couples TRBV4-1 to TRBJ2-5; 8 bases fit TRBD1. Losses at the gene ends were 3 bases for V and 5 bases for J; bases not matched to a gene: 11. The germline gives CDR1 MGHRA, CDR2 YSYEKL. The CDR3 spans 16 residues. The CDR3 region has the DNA TGCGCCAGCAGCCATCACGGACGGGACAGGAGCGAGACCCAGTACTTC. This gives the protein CASSHHGRDRSETQYF.

DNA of the CDR3: TGCGCCAGCAGCCAAGTGATTGCGGGGAACTATGGCTACACCTTC. It translates to CASSQVIAGNYGYTF. The rearrangement links TRBV4-1 to TRBJ1-2, with D hard to call. Trimming left V 1 base short and J 2 bases short, with 11 bases between. CDR1 is MGHRA and CDR2 is YSYEKL in the germline V gene. The CDR3 spans 15 residues.